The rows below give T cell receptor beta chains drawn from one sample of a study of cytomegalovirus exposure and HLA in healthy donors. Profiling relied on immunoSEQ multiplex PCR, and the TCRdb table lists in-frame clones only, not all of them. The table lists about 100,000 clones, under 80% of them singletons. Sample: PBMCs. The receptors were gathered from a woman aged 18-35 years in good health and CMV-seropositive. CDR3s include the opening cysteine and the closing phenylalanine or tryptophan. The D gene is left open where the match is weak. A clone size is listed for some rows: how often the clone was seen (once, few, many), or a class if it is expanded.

CDR3 DNA: TGCAGCGTTGCGGACAGTCCCAATGAGCAGTTCTTC
CDR3 protein: CSVADSPNEQFF
D gene: -
J gene: TRBJ2-1
clone size: -
V gene: TRBV29-1

CDR3 DNA: TGTGCCAGCAGTGGACTCCTGGGCACAGATACGCAGTATTTT
CDR3 protein: CASSGLLGTDTQYF
D gene: -
J gene: TRBJ2-3
clone size: -
V gene: TRBV6-1

CDR3 DNA: TGTGCCAGCACCGCGACCCCCGGGACTTTGGTTGAAAAACTGTTTTTT
CDR3 protein: CASTATPGTLVEKLFF
D gene: -
J gene: TRBJ1-4
clone size: -
V gene: TRBV27

CDR3 DNA: TGTGCCAGCAGCTTACCGGGCGAGCAGTACTTC
CDR3 protein: CASSLPGEQYF
D gene: -
J gene: TRBJ2-7
clone size: -
V gene: TRBV7-2

CDR3 DNA: TGTGCCAGTAAGCGGACTAGCGGAACCTACGAGCAGTACTTC
CDR3 protein: CASKRTSGTYEQYF
D gene: TRBD2
J gene: TRBJ2-7
clone size: -
V gene: TRBV19

CDR3 DNA: TGTGCCAGCAGTGAAACGGGGACACACAATCAGCCCCAGCATTTT
CDR3 protein: CASSETGTHNQPQHF
D gene: -
J gene: TRBJ1-5
clone size: -
V gene: TRBV6-1

CDR3 DNA: TGTGCCAGCAGCTCGAATCCGGGACAGGAGTTCTCTGGGGCCAACGTCCTGACTTTC
CDR3 protein: CASSSNPGQEFSGANVLTF
D gene: TRBD1
J gene: TRBJ2-6
clone size: -
V gene: TRBV7-3

CDR3 DNA: TGTGCCAGCAGCCGACCTCGGGTAGCGGGAGAGGAGACCCAGTACTTC
CDR3 protein: CASSRPRVAGEETQYF
D gene: TRBD2
J gene: TRBJ2-5
clone size: -
V gene: TRBV7-9

CDR3 DNA: TGTGCCACCAGCAGGCGGGCCTCCTACAATGAGCAGTTCTTC
CDR3 protein: CATSRRASYNEQFF
D gene: -
J gene: TRBJ2-1
clone size: -
V gene: TRBV15

CDR3 DNA: TGTGCCAGCAGCTTAAGCGGGACTTCCTACGAGCAGTACTTC
CDR3 protein: CASSLSGTSYEQYF
D gene: -
J gene: TRBJ2-7
clone size: -
V gene: TRBV7-3

CDR3 DNA: TGTGCCAGCAGTGAATCGTCCCGGAGTACCTACGAGCAGTACTTC
CDR3 protein: CASSESSRSTYEQYF
D gene: -
J gene: TRBJ2-7
clone size: -
V gene: TRBV25-1

CDR3 DNA: TGTGCCAGCAGTGACCTATATGGCTACACCTTC
CDR3 protein: CASSDLYGYTF
D gene: -
J gene: TRBJ1-2
clone size: -
V gene: TRBV6-1

CDR3 DNA: TGTGCCAGCAGTTACTCGCCCTGGGCCAATGAGCAGTTCTTC
CDR3 protein: CASSYSPWANEQFF
D gene: -
J gene: TRBJ2-1
clone size: -
V gene: TRBV6-5

CDR3 DNA: TGTGCCAGCAGTTTGACGGACAGCCCCTACAATGAGCAGTTCTTC
CDR3 protein: CASSLTDSPYNEQFF
D gene: -
J gene: TRBJ2-1
clone size: -
V gene: TRBV27

CDR3 DNA: TGTGCCAGCAGTACGAGACAGGGGGTGACCCAGTACTTC
CDR3 protein: CASSTRQGVTQYF
D gene: TRBD1
J gene: TRBJ2-5
clone size: few
V gene: TRBV28

CDR3 DNA: TGTGCCAGCAGCCTCAACCAGGGGGGTGGCTACACCTTC
CDR3 protein: CASSLNQGGGYTF
D gene: TRBD1
J gene: TRBJ1-2
clone size: -
V gene: TRBV6-5

CDR3 DNA: TGTGCCAGTAGTGCCCAGGGAACTGGCTACACCTTC
CDR3 protein: CASSAQGTGYTF
D gene: -
J gene: TRBJ1-2
clone size: -
V gene: TRBV19

CDR3 DNA: TGTGCCAGCGGATCCCCATCAGGACAGGGGCTTAATTCACCCCTCCACTTT
CDR3 protein: CASGSPSGQGLNSPLHF
D gene: TRBD1
J gene: TRBJ1-6
clone size: -
V gene: TRBV28

CDR3 DNA: TGTGCCAGTAGCGGACAGGGGGAGACCCAGTACTTC
CDR3 protein: CASSGQGETQYF
D gene: TRBD1
J gene: TRBJ2-5
clone size: once
V gene: TRBV19

CDR3 DNA: TGTGCCAGCAGCGTAGGGGCAGGGTCCAATGAGCAGTTCTTC
CDR3 protein: CASSVGAGSNEQFF
D gene: -
J gene: TRBJ2-1
clone size: -
V gene: TRBV9

CDR3 DNA: TGCGCCAGCAGCTTGGGCCCAGAGGGGGCTGAAGCTTTCTTT
CDR3 protein: CASSLGPEGAEAFF
D gene: -
J gene: TRBJ1-1
clone size: few
V gene: TRBV5-1

CDR3 DNA: TGTGCCAGCTCACCGAGGGTTGACGCTGAAGCTTTCTTT
CDR3 protein: CASSPRVDAEAFF
D gene: -
J gene: TRBJ1-1
clone size: -
V gene: TRBV18

CDR3 DNA: TGTGCCAGCAGCTCTTATACGGGGACTGAAGCTTTCTTT
CDR3 protein: CASSSYTGTEAFF
D gene: -
J gene: TRBJ1-1
clone size: -
V gene: TRBV5-4

CDR3 DNA: TGTGCCAGCAGCCGAGAGATCGAGCAGTACTTC
CDR3 protein: CASSREIEQYF
D gene: -
J gene: TRBJ2-7
clone size: -
V gene: TRBV7-2

CDR3 DNA: TGTGCCAGCAGCCCCGGGAGCTCCTACGAGCAGTACTTC
CDR3 protein: CASSPGSSYEQYF
D gene: -
J gene: TRBJ2-7
clone size: -
V gene: TRBV11-3

CDR3 DNA: TGTGCCAGCAGTGACCCAGGGGCCTACAATGAGCAGTTCTTC
CDR3 protein: CASSDPGAYNEQFF
D gene: -
J gene: TRBJ2-1
clone size: -
V gene: TRBV6-4

CDR3 DNA: TGCGCCAGCAGCCATAGCGGTAGCTCCTACAATGAGCAGTTCTTC
CDR3 protein: CASSHSGSSYNEQFF
D gene: -
J gene: TRBJ2-1
clone size: -
V gene: TRBV4-3

CDR3 DNA: TGTGCCAGCAGGAACGGGGTACAAGAGACCCAGTACTTC
CDR3 protein: CASRNGVQETQYF
D gene: -
J gene: TRBJ2-5
clone size: -
V gene: TRBV25-1

CDR3 DNA: TGTGCCTGGAAACTAGCGGGACACACCTACGAGCAGTACTTC
CDR3 protein: CAWKLAGHTYEQYF
D gene: TRBD2
J gene: TRBJ2-7
clone size: -
V gene: TRBV30

CDR3 DNA: TGCGCCAGCAGCCAAGATCGGACGGGGACAGGGTTTCCTGGGCAGTACTTC
CDR3 protein: CASSQDRTGTGFPGQYF
D gene: TRBD1
J gene: TRBJ2-7
clone size: few
V gene: TRBV4-1

CDR3 DNA: TGTGCCTGGGCCGGGACAGGGCGCTACACCTTC
CDR3 protein: CAWAGTGRYTF
D gene: TRBD1
J gene: TRBJ1-2
clone size: -
V gene: TRBV30

CDR3 DNA: TGCAGCGTTGAAACAGCGGGACCCTACGAGCAGTACTTC
CDR3 protein: CSVETAGPYEQYF
D gene: TRBD2
J gene: TRBJ2-7
clone size: -
V gene: TRBV29-1

CDR3 DNA: TGTGCCAGCAGTGCTCTATGGACTAGGAGCACAGATACGCAGTATTTT
CDR3 protein: CASSALWTRSTDTQYF
D gene: TRBD2
J gene: TRBJ2-3
clone size: -
V gene: TRBV27

CDR3 DNA: TGTGCCAGCAGCTTACTAGCGGGAACCCCCTACGAGCAGTACTTC
CDR3 protein: CASSLLAGTPYEQYF
D gene: TRBD2
J gene: TRBJ2-7
clone size: -
V gene: TRBV7-8

CDR3 DNA: TGTGCCAGCAGCGTTAGTAGCGGGAGTTTCGGTTTAGAGACGCAGTATTTT
CDR3 protein: CASSVSSGSFGLETQYF
D gene: TRBD2
J gene: TRBJ2-3
clone size: few
V gene: TRBV9

CDR3 DNA: TGTGCCAGCAGTGAGGGGGCTTATACTGAAGCTTTCTTT
CDR3 protein: CASSEGAYTEAFF
D gene: -
J gene: TRBJ1-1
clone size: -
V gene: TRBV2

CDR3 DNA: TGTGCCAGCAGTGAGGCACTAGCGGGAGGGAATGAGCAGTTCTTC
CDR3 protein: CASSEALAGGNEQFF
D gene: TRBD2
J gene: TRBJ2-1
clone size: -
V gene: TRBV6-1

CDR3 DNA: TGTGCCAGCAGCAAACAAGACGGACAGGAGGATCGGATTGGGGAAAAACTGTTTTTT
CDR3 protein: CASSKQDGQEDRIGEKLFF
D gene: -
J gene: TRBJ1-4
clone size: once
V gene: TRBV21-1

CDR3 DNA: TGTGCCAGCAGCTTATATCTGGAGACAGATACGCAGTATTTT
CDR3 protein: CASSLYLETDTQYF
D gene: -
J gene: TRBJ2-3
clone size: -
V gene: TRBV7-2

CDR3 DNA: TGTGCCAGCAGCTTAGGGACAGGGGGAACTTCGGAGTACTTC
CDR3 protein: CASSLGTGGTSEYF
D gene: TRBD1
J gene: TRBJ2-7
clone size: -
V gene: TRBV11-2

CDR3 DNA: TGTGCCAGCAAGACTAGCGGGGCCTACGAGCAGTACTTC
CDR3 protein: CASKTSGAYEQYF
D gene: TRBD2
J gene: TRBJ2-7
clone size: -
V gene: TRBV2

CDR3 DNA: TGTGCCTGGAAGAGTAATGAAAAACTGTTTTTT
CDR3 protein: CAWKSNEKLFF
D gene: -
J gene: TRBJ1-4
clone size: -
V gene: TRBV30